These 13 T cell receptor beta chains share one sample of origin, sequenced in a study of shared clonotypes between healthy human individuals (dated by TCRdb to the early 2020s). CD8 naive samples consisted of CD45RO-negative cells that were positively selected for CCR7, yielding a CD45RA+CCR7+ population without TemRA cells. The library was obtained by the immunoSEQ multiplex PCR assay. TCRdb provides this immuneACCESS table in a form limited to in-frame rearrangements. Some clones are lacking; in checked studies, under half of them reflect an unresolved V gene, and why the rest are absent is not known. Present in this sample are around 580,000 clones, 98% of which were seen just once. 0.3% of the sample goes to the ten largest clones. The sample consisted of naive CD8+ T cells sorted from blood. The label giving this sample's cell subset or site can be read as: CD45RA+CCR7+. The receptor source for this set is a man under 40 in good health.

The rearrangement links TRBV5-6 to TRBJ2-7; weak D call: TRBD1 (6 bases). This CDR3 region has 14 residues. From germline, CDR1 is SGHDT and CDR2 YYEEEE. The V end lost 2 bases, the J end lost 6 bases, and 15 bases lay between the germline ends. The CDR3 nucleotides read TGTGCCAGCAGCTTTAGGTACAGGGCGTCCGAGCAGTACTTC. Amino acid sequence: CASSFRYRASEQYF.

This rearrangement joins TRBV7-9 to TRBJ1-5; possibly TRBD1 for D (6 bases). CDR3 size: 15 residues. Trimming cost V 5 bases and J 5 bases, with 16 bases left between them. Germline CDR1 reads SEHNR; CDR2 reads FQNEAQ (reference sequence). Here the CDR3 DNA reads TGTGCCAGCAGCAGCGACAGGTTTCCCCATCAGCCCCAGCATTTT. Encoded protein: CASSSDRFPHQPQHF.

CDR3 coding DNA: TGTGCCAGCAGCAAAACCCCCGGACAGGGAAGGGCTTCCTACAATGAGCAGTTCTTC. Its protein is CASSKTPGQGRASYNEQFF. The chain couples TRBV7-9 to TRBJ2-1, with 8 bases aligning to TRBD1. The CDR3 runs to 19 residues. V was clipped by 5 bases and J by 1 base; unmatched bases: 16. The germline V gene has CDR1 SEHNR and CDR2 FQNEAQ (reference sequence).

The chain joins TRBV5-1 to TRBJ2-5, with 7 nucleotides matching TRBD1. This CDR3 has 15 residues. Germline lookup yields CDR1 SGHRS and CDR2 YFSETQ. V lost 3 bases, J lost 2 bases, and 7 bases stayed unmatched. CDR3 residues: CASSWIDRAQETQYF. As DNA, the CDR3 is TGCGCCAGCAGCTGGATAGACAGGGCACAAGAGACCCAGTACTTC. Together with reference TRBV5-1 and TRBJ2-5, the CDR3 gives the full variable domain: KAGVTQTPRYLIKTRGQQVTLSCSPISGHRSVSWYQQTPGQGLQFLFEYFSETQRNKGNFPGRFSGRQFSNSRSEMNVSTLELGDSALYLCASSWIDRAQETQYFGPGTRLLVL.

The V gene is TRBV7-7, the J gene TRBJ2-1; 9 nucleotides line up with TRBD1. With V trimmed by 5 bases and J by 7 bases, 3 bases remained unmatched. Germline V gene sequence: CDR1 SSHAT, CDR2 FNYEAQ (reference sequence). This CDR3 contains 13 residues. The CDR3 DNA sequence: TGTGCCAGCAGCGTCGGGACAGGGAATGAGCAGTTCTTC. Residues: CASSVGTGNEQFF.

The CDR3 DNA is TGTGCCAGCAGGCTGCAGGGGGCTGGGGGCTACACCTTC. Translation gives CASRLQGAGGYTF. The gene calls are TRBV27 and TRBJ1-2; 8 bases align to TRBD1. The CDR3 sequence is 13 residues long. The germline V gene encodes CDR1 MNHEY and CDR2 SMNVEV (reference sequence). The V and J ends lost 6 bases and 8 bases, in that order; junction bases with no gene match: 8.

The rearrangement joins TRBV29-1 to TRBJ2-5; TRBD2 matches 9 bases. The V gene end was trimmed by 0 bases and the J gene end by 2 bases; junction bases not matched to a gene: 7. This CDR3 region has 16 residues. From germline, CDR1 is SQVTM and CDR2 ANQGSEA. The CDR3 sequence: CSVEDPRLAVQETQYF. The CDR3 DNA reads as TGCAGCGTTGAAGATCCTCGACTAGCGGTACAAGAGACCCAGTACTTC.

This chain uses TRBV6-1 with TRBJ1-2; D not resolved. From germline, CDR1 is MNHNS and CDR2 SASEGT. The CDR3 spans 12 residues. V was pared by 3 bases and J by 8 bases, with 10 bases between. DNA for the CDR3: TGTGCCAGCAGTGACGGAGGAGGCGGCTACACCTTC. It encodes CASSDGGGGYTF.

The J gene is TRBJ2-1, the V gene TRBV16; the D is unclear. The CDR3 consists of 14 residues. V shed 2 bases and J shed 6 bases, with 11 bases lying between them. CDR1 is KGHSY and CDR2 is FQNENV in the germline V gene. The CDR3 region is CASSQIEGGNEQFF. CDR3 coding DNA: TGTGCCAGCAGCCAAATTGAAGGCGGCAATGAGCAGTTCTTC.

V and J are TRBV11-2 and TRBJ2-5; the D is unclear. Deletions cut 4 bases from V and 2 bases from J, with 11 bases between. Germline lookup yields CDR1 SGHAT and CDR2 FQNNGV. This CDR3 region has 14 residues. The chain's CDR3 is CASSSVNLQETQYF. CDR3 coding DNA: TGTGCCAGCAGCTCGGTCAATCTTCAAGAGACCCAGTACTTC.

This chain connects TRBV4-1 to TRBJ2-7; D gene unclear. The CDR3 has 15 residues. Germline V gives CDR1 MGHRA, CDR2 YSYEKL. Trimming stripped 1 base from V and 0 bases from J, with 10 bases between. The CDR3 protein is CASSQGRSSSYEQYF. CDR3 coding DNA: TGCGCCAGCAGCCAAGGAAGGAGTTCCTCCTACGAGCAGTACTTC.

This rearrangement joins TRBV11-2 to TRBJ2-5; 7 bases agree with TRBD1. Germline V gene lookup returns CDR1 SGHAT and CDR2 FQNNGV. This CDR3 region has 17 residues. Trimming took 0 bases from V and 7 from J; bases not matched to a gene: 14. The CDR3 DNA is TGTGCCAGCAGCTTAGACAGGGGACAGCCCAGCCGGGGGACCCAGTACTTC. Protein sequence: CASSLDRGQPSRGTQYF.

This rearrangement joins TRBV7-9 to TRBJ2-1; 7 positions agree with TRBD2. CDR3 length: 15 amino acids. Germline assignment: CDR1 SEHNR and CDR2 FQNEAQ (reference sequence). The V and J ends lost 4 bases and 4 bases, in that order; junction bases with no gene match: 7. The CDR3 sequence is CASSYKGGRYNEQFF. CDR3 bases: TGTGCCAGCAGCTACAAGGGCGGGAGATACAATGAGCAGTTCTTC.